Following are 30 T cell receptor beta chains from one sample sequenced in a study of Ad26.COV2.S vaccination and SARS-CoV-2 variants. Treatment meaning: some 19 received Ad26.COV2.S at low or high dose, single or two shots; roughly five received placebo; per-sample allocation not given. It was on day 63 after the first vaccine or placebo injection that samples were taken. Clones were read by immunoSEQ multiplex PCR, and TCRdb kept only the in-frame ones, dropping some. This sample has some 270,000 clones, with roughly nine tenths found just once. Sequenced here: peripheral blood, sampled in a trial of Ad26.COV2.S vaccine versus placebo. Every receptor here comes from a person aged 18-60 years who received the Ad26.COV2.S COVID-19 vaccine or a placebo.

The chain employs TRBV19 and TRBJ1-1; D is undetermined. This CDR3 is built from 14 residues. Germline CDR1 and CDR2: LNHDA and SQIVND (reference sequence). Trimming stripped 6 bases from V and 5 bases from J, with 16 bases between. CDR3 loop: CASSMWLRGTEAFF. DNA for the CDR3: TGTGCCAGTAGCATGTGGCTTAGAGGTACTGAAGCTTTCTTT.

This clone was counted a single time. The chain has TRBV18 and TRBJ1-3, with D hard to call. The CDR3 covers 13 residues. From germline, CDR1 is KGHSH and CDR2 LQKENI. The germline V and J ends were trimmed by 3 bases and 3 bases, with 6 bases remaining between them. CDR3 DNA: TGTGCCAGCTCACCCGGGGTTGGAAACACCATATATTTT. This sequence encodes CASSPGVGNTIYF.

V is TRBV27 and J is TRBJ1-5, with D unresolved. Trimming pared 1 base from V and 7 bases from J, leaving 11 bases between. Per germline, CDR1 MNHEY and CDR2 SMNVEV (reference sequence). The CDR3 has 14 residues. The DNA of the CDR3 is TGTGCCAGCAGTTTATGGGGTTATGAGCAGCCCCAGCATTTT. Its protein product is CASSLWGYEQPQHF.

This chain uses TRBV12-5 with TRBJ2-7; D might be TRBD1 (6 bases). Between the trimmed V and J ends, which lost 1 base and 2 bases, there was a span of 15 bases. The CDR3 length is 16 residues. Looked up from germline, CDR1 is LGHNT and CDR2 is FRNRAP. The CDR3 reads CASGLGNRDPTYEQYF. The CDR3 nucleotides read TGTGCTAGTGGTTTGGGGAACAGGGACCCGACCTACGAGCAGTACTTC.

This clone occurred once. The gene calls are TRBV24-1 and TRBJ2-2, with D uncertain. Germline V gene lookup returns CDR1 KGHDR and CDR2 SFDVKD. The length of the CDR3 is 15 residues. The V and J ends lost 3 bases and 1 base respectively, with 8 bases between them. DNA of the CDR3: TGTGCCACCAGTGATACCACTTGGAACACCGGGGAGCTGTTTTTT. Translating it yields CATSDTTWNTGELFF.

The chain combines TRBV12-3 or TRBV12-4 with TRBJ1-2; tentative D call: TRBD1 (5 bases). There are 12 residues in the CDR3. V lost 4 bases and J lost 8, with 11 bases in between. The CDR3 bases are TGTGCCAGCAGTTCGGGGCATTCGGGCTACACCTTC. Residues: CASSSGHSGYTF.

This chain uses TRBV7-9 with TRBJ1-2, with D tentatively TRBD1 (5 bases). Trimming removed 5 bases at V and 0 bases at J, with 10 bases between. The CDR3 totals 14 residues. Germline V gene data show CDR1 as SEHNR and CDR2 as FQNEAQ (reference sequence). CDR3 sequence (DNA): TGTGCCAGCAGCCTAGGGACGCCTAACTATGGCTACACCTTC. Amino acid sequence: CASSLGTPNYGYTF. The full variable domain, with the rest looked up from reference TRBV7-9 and TRBJ1-2, is DTGVSQNPRHKITKRGQNVTFRCDPISEHNRLYWYRQTLGQGPEFLTYFQNEAQLEKSRLLSDRFSAERPKGSFSTLEIQRTEQGDSAMYLCASSLGTPNYGYTFGSGTRLTVV.

This clone has only a few counts. J is TRBJ1-5 and V is TRBV18, with 11 bases that match TRBD1. This CDR3 is 15 amino acids long. J lost 7 bases, V lost 4 bases, and 6 bases had no gene match. The germline V gene has CDR1 KGHSH and CDR2 LQKENI. CDR3 residues: CASSQGTGGDQPQHF. The CDR3, as DNA: TGTGCCAGCTCACAGGGGACAGGGGGGGACCAGCCCCAGCATTTT. The variable domain in full, with the rest retrieved from reference TRBV18 and TRBJ1-5, is NAGVMQNPRHLVRRRGQEARLRCSPMKGHSHVYWYRQLPEEGLKFMVYLQKENIIDESGMPKERFSAEFPKEGPSILRIQQVVRGDSAAYFCASSQGTGGDQPQHFGDGTRLSIL.

This chain uses TRBV21-1 with TRBJ2-2; TRBD2 is taken as the D call from the table, unchecked against the DNA. TRBV21-1 is shown as a pseudogene. The CDR3 is 17 residues long. CDR3 sequence (DNA): TGTGCCAGCAGGAGAAAGCTTCGGTCGATTAACACCGGGGAGCTGTTTTTT. This gives the protein CASRRKLRSINTGELFF.

The V gene is TRBV24-1, the J gene TRBJ2-2; 8 bases match TRBD2. This CDR3 has 17 residues. Trimming at V came to 0 bases and at J to 0 bases, leaving 2 bases not matched to a gene. The germline V gene has CDR1 KGHDR and CDR2 SFDVKD. The CDR3 region has the DNA TGTGCCACCAGTGATTTGAAACTAGCGGCGAACACCGGGGAGCTGTTTTTT. Protein sequence: CATSDLKLAANTGELFF.

The chain is built from TRBV6-5 and TRBJ2-3, with 7 bases aligning to TRBD1. Per the germline V gene, CDR1 is MNHEY and CDR2 is SVGAGI. Unmatched junction bases numbered 10, after V lost 10 bases and J lost 3 bases. The CDR3 spans 14 residues. The CDR3 here is CATHRQGGTDTQYF. CDR3 DNA: TGTGCCACCCATAGACAGGGCGGGACAGATACGCAGTATTTT.

The V gene is TRBV24-1, the J gene TRBJ1-1, with D unresolved. The CDR3 contains 17 residues. Germline-derived CDR1 and CDR2 are KGHDR and SFDVKD. The ends were cut back, 0 bases at V and 0 bases at J, with 13 bases in the middle. CDR3 DNA: TGTGCCACCAGTGATTTGCATACGGCTTCGGTGAACACTGAAGCTTTCTTT. Protein product: CATSDLHTASVNTEAFF.

This sequence joins TRBV6-4 and TRBJ1-1; D unclear. From germline, CDR1 is MRHNA and CDR2 SNTAGT. Trimming left V 6 bases short and J 2 bases short, with 10 bases between. The CDR3 is 13 residues long. Here the CDR3 reads CASRGGTNTEAFF. CDR3 sequence (DNA): TGTGCCAGCAGGGGCGGAACTAACACTGAAGCTTTCTTT.

This rearrangement joins TRBV6-6 to TRBJ2-7, with 11 bases lining up with TRBD1. Losses at the gene ends were 5 bases for V and 4 bases for J; bases not matched to a gene: 4. CDR1 is MNHNY and CDR2 is SVGAGI in the germline V gene (reference sequence). This CDR3 is 14 amino acids long. CDR3 sequence reads: CASSKDRGHYEQYF. The CDR3, as DNA: TGTGCCAGCAGTAAGGACAGGGGGCATTACGAGCAGTACTTC.

This chain uses TRBV3-1 (or the pseudogene TRBV3-2) with TRBJ1-1; D gene unclear. With 1 base removed from V and 2 bases from J, the gap between germline ends came to 11 bases. Germline CDR1 is LGHDT and CDR2 is YNNKEL (reference sequence). The CDR3 spans 15 residues. DNA for the CDR3: TGTGCCAGCAGCCAAGCGGGCCAGCCCAACACTGAAGCTTTCTTT. Translation: CASSQAGQPNTEAFF.

This chain links TRBV30 with TRBJ1-3; the D gene is possibly TRBD1 (6 bases). Germline values: CDR1 GTSNPN, CDR2 SVGIG (reference sequence). This CDR3 has 20 amino acids. Trimming took 0 bases from V and 2 from J, leaving 26 bases between them. The CDR3: CAWSVGGVGRSGGPGNTIYF. The CDR3 bases are TGTGCCTGGAGTGTAGGAGGGGTCGGACGGTCCGGGGGGCCTGGAAACACCATATATTTT.

V gene TRBV7-3 combines with J gene TRBJ2-7; D gene ambiguous. Trimming shortened V by 5 bases and J by 0 bases, and 2 bases separated the two germline ends. Germline V gene sequence: CDR1 SGHTA, CDR2 FQGTGA. The CDR3 has 11 residues. CDR3 region: CASSPSYEQYV. The CDR3, as DNA: TGTGCCAGCAGCCCCTCCTACGAGCAGTACGTC.

The V call is TRBV30, the J call TRBJ1-5; no clear D gene. This CDR3 has 13 amino acids. Trimming took 0 bases from V and 0 from J, leaving 3 bases between them. The V gene's germline CDR1 is GTSNPN and CDR2 SVGIG (reference sequence). This CDR3 reads CAWSVDSNQPQHF. The CDR3 DNA sequence: TGTGCCTGGAGTGTAGATAGCAATCAGCCCCAGCATTTT.

J is TRBJ1-2 and V is TRBV3-1 (or the pseudogene TRBV3-2); 10 bases agree with TRBD1. The CDR3 is 16 amino acids. Germline lookup yields CDR1 LGHDT and CDR2 YNNKEL (reference sequence). J gave up 3 bases and V 4 bases, and 8 bases lay outside the gene matches. In DNA form, the CDR3 reads TGTGCCAGCAGCCGACGGGACAGGGGCCTCGACTATGGCTACACCTTC. Translated: CASSRRDRGLDYGYTF.

The CDR3 nucleotides read TGTGCCAGCACCCTTGGGTGGGGTGGAAACACCATATATTTT. Protein product: CASTLGWGGNTIYF. This rearrangement joins TRBV6-5 to TRBJ1-3; D is uncertain. V dropped 7 bases and J dropped 3 bases, with 13 bases sitting between them. The CDR3 spans 14 residues. Germline assignment: CDR1 MNHEY and CDR2 SVGAGI.

The gene calls are TRBV18 and TRBJ2-1; D possibly corresponds to TRBD2 (6 bases). Trimming shortened V by 3 bases and J by 2 bases, and 8 bases separated the two germline ends. CDR1 KGHSH and CDR2 LQKENI come from the germline V gene. The CDR3 has 14 residues. The CDR3 DNA is TGTGCCAGCTCACCTCCGGGAGCCTACAATGAGCAGTTCTTC. As protein: CASSPPGAYNEQFF.

The J gene is TRBJ1-2, the V gene TRBV5-4, with TRBD1 matching 11 bases. The CDR3 contains 18 residues. Trimming cost V 4 bases and J 8 bases; bases outside gene matches: 19. From germline, CDR1 is SGHNT and CDR2 YYREEE (reference sequence). CDR3 DNA sequence: TGTGCCAGCAGCCGGCCCGGGACAGGGGGTCTGAAGCCCTCCGGCTACACCTTC. This sequence encodes CASSRPGTGGLKPSGYTF.

The chain is built from TRBV5-6 and TRBJ2-7, with 10 bases aligning to TRBD1. Per germline, CDR1 SGHDT and CDR2 YYEEEE. The CDR3 contains 17 residues. The ends lost 5 bases at V and 2 bases at J; junction bases unmatched: 13. This CDR3 reads CASSALKWTGGPYEQYF. In nucleotides, the CDR3 is TGTGCCAGCAGTGCTTTGAAGTGGACAGGGGGTCCCTACGAGCAGTACTTC.

Points on this clone: Other DNA sequences of this sample code for an identical CDR3. The chain couples TRBV24-1 to TRBJ1-2; D is unresolved. Germline V gene data show CDR1 as KGHDR and CDR2 as SFDVKD. The CDR3 is 12 residues long. V shed 4 bases and J shed 4 bases, with 6 bases lying between them. CDR3 loop: CATSEGSYGYTF. DNA of the CDR3: TGTGCCACCAGTGAGGGCTCCTATGGCTACACCTTC.

This sequence joins TRBV7-2 and TRBJ2-1, with D hard to call. This CDR3 comprises 14 residues. The V and J ends lost 5 bases and 0 bases respectively, with 8 bases between them. Looked up from germline, CDR1 is SGHTA and CDR2 is FQGNSA. The CDR3 here is CASSPVSSYNEQFF. Here the CDR3 DNA reads TGTGCCAGCAGCCCGGTTAGCTCCTACAATGAGCAGTTCTTC.

The J gene is TRBJ1-6, the V gene TRBV27; the D is unclear. In germline, CDR1 is MNHEY, CDR2 SMNVEV (reference sequence). Trimming pared 3 bases from V and 10 bases from J, leaving 7 bases between. CDR3 length: 12 amino acids. CDR3 nucleotides: TGTGCCAGCAGTTTTCTCCGGTCACCCCTCCACTTT. This translates into CASSFLRSPLHF.

V is TRBV14 and J is TRBJ2-7, with D uncertain. The CDR3 has 11 amino acids. Trimming took 4 bases from V and 3 from J, leaving 4 bases between them. Germline lookup yields CDR1 SGHDN and CDR2 FVKESK. In DNA, the CDR3 is TGTGCCAGCAGCCGATTCTACGAGCAGTACTTC. It yields the protein CASSRFYEQYF.

The V gene is TRBV18, the J gene TRBJ2-7, with a tentative D call TRBD1 (6 bases). Trimming took off 2 bases at V and 5 bases at J, with 16 bases between the two ends. The CDR3 consists of 15 residues. Germline CDR1 is KGHSH and CDR2 is LQKENI. CDR3 amino acids: CASSPVSGDRNEQYV. The CDR3 nucleotides read TGTGCCAGCTCACCAGTGTCAGGGGATAGGAACGAGCAGTACGTC.

Of note for this clone: The sample has other DNA sequences that encode this CDR3 too. The rearrangement joins TRBV18 to TRBJ2-5; 7 positions agree with TRBD1. Germline values: CDR1 KGHSH, CDR2 LQKENI. The CDR3 spans 13 residues. V dropped 9 bases and J dropped 1; count of bases not matched to a gene: 5. The CDR3 nucleotides are TGTGCCAGTTCAGGGGGTATCCAAGAGACCCAGTACTTC. This gives the protein CASSGGIQETQYF. The full variable domain, in which reference TRBV18 and TRBJ2-5 provide the parts outside the CDR3, is NAGVMQNPRHLVRRRGQEARLRCSPMKGHSHVYWYRQLPEEGLKFMVYLQKENIIDESGMPKERFSAEFPKEGPSILRIQQVVRGDSAAYFCASSGGIQETQYFGPGTRLLVL.

The chain has TRBV6-5 and TRBJ2-3; D possibly uses TRBD1 or TRBD2 (6 bases each). The CDR3 spans 14 residues. V shed 0 bases and J shed 4 bases, with 8 bases lying between them. Germline assignment: CDR1 MNHEY and CDR2 SVGAGI. CDR3 loop: CASSYSRGADTQYF. The CDR3 DNA reads TGTGCCAGCAGTTACTCGAGGGGGGCAGATACGCAGTATTTT.